This paragraph covers one T cell receptor (beta chain) sequence. Distinct nucleotide sequences in the sample also encode this CDR3. The V end was cut by 0 bases, the J end by 5 bases, with 6 bases between. CDR1 is SGHRS and CDR2 is YFSETQ in the germline V gene. This CDR3 has 13 amino acids. The data were obtained in a study of blood T cell repertoires in COVID-19. Study background: Donors in the United States, Italy and Spain gave samples during acute or convalescent COVID-19. The cDNA or gDNA used as material had been derived from T cells, B-cell-depleted T cells, or PBMCs.

Method: immunoSEQ multiplex PCR; TCRdb's copy keeps in-frame clones and lacks some. In the table there are some 91,000 clones, about 80% of which are singletons. The receptor's source is a man between 65 and 80 years old with acute or convalescent COVID-19. The sample taken for sequencing was peripheral blood. The rearrangement links TRBV5-1 to TRBJ2-1; D not certain. CDR3 bases: TGCGCCAGCAGCTTGGCCGGTAACAATGAGCAGTTCTTC. Translating it yields CASSLAGNNEQFF.